This is a list of T cell receptor beta chains from one sample in a study of T cells in Graves' hyperthyroidism and ophthalmopathy. TCRdb processed the multiplex PCR reads anew with MiXCR; each CDR3 protein has one entry. The repertoire holds around 620,000 distinct CDR3 sequences, just over 45% seen once, with under 20% in the top ten. Sequencing input: peripheral blood or thyroid tissue (not recorded which). These receptors all come from an adult woman with Graves' disease, either hyperthyroidism or ophthalmopathy (not recorded which). Each CDR3 is given with its conserved first and last residue. The order of the fields is D gene, V gene, J gene, clone size, CDR3 DNA, CDR3 protein. D genes are given only for firm matches. The size of a clone is reported for some rows only, either as once, few or many, or as a class for expanded clones.

D: -
V: TRBV19
J: TRBJ2-5
size: -
DNA: TGTGCCAGTAAGCGCCGGACGGACCTAGATCGTGGGACCCAGTACTTC
CDR3: CASKRRTDLDRGTQYF

D: -
V: TRBV7-9
J: TRBJ2-7
size: once
DNA: TGTGCCAGCAGCCCGAGGAGGTCCTACGAGCAGTACTTC
CDR3: CASSPRRSYEQYF

D: -
V: TRBV24-1
J: TRBJ1-5
size: -
DNA: TGTGCCACCAGTGATTGGAGGGGGGGAGATCAGCCCCAGCATTTT
CDR3: CATSDWRGGDQPQHF

D: -
V: TRBV20-1
J: TRBJ2-5
size: many
DNA: TGCAGTGTCTCGGCCTCGCAAGAGACCCAGTACTTC
CDR3: CSVSASQETQYF

D: -
V: TRBV7-9
J: TRBJ1-1
size: many
DNA: TGTGCCAGCAGCCCCCGTGGGGGCGTAAGTATCTACACTAAAGCTTTCTTT
CDR3: CASSPRGGVSIYTKAFF

D: -
V: TRBV2
J: TRBJ2-6
size: -
DNA: TGTGCCAGCTCACCCTTAGCGGAGGGCTCTGGGGCCAACGTCCTGACTTTC
CDR3: CASSPLAEGSGANVLTF

D: -
V: TRBV6-5
J: TRBJ1-2
size: many
DNA: TGTGCCAGCAGACTAAAGGGCGGCTATGGCTACACCTTC
CDR3: CASRLKGGYGYTF

D: TRBD1
V: TRBV3-1
J: TRBJ1-2
size: many
DNA: TGTGCCAGCAGCGACAGGGTATTTGGCTACACCTTC
CDR3: CASSDRVFGYTF

D: -
V: TRBV7-3
J: TRBJ2-5
size: -
DNA: TGTGCCAGCAGCTATCCGGGACAACAGAGTGAGGAGAGGATGATGGAGACCCAGTACTTC
CDR3: CASSYPGQQSEERMMETQYF

D: -
V: TRBV4-1
J: TRBJ1-6
size: -
DNA: TGCGCCAGCAGCCAAGATTCCTCGGGACACCTCAATTCACCCCTCCACTTT
CDR3: CASSQDSSGHLNSPLHF

D: TRBD1
V: TRBV7-3
J: TRBJ2-5
size: once
DNA: TGTGCCAGCAGCTTGAAATTGGACAGGGGGACCCAGTACTTC
CDR3: CASSLKLDRGTQYF

D: -
V: TRBV28
J: TRBJ2-7
size: -
DNA: TGTGCCACCATGGTGTCCTCGAGCTCCTACGAGCAGTACTTC
CDR3: CATMVSSSSYEQYF

D: TRBD2
V: TRBV2
J: TRBJ2-7
size: -
DNA: TGTGCCAGCAGTGAAATAGCGGGACTAGCCGCCGAGCAGTACTTC
CDR3: CASSEIAGLAAEQYF

D: TRBD2
V: TRBV11-2
J: TRBJ2-2
size: -
DNA: TGTGCCAGCAGACACCCGGGACTAGCGGGAAGTGGGGAGCTGTTTTTT
CDR3: CASRHPGLAGSGELFF

D: TRBD1
V: TRBV5-1
J: TRBJ2-7
size: many
DNA: TGCGCCAGCAGCTGGGGACAGGGTAACTACGAGCAGTACTTC
CDR3: CASSWGQGNYEQYF

D: -
V: TRBV20-1
J: TRBJ2-5
size: many
DNA: TGCAGTGCTAGAGTGCCAGGGACGGAGACCCAGTACTTC
CDR3: CSARVPGTETQYF

D: TRBD1
V: TRBV28
J: TRBJ1-2
size: few
DNA: TGTGCCAGCAGTGCTACCGGGACAGACTATGGCTACACCTTC
CDR3: CASSATGTDYGYTF

D: TRBD1
V: TRBV29-1
J: TRBJ2-7
size: many
DNA: TGCAGCGTTGAAGATGGCCCAGGGGGCTACGAGCAGTACTTC
CDR3: CSVEDGPGGYEQYF

D: -
V: TRBV20-1
J: TRBJ1-3
size: -
DNA: TGCAGTGCAAGACAGTCCTCTGGAAACACCATATATTTT
CDR3: CSARQSSGNTIYF

D: TRBD2
V: TRBV25-1
J: TRBJ2-2
size: many
DNA: TGTGCCAGCAGTGAACTAGCGGGGACCCACACCGGGGAGCTGTTTTTT
CDR3: CASSELAGTHTGELFF

D: TRBD1
V: TRBV19
J: TRBJ2-7
size: -
DNA: TGTGCCAGTAGCGTCGCCGGGACAGTAAGCTCCTACGAGCAGTACTTC
CDR3: CASSVAGTVSSYEQYF